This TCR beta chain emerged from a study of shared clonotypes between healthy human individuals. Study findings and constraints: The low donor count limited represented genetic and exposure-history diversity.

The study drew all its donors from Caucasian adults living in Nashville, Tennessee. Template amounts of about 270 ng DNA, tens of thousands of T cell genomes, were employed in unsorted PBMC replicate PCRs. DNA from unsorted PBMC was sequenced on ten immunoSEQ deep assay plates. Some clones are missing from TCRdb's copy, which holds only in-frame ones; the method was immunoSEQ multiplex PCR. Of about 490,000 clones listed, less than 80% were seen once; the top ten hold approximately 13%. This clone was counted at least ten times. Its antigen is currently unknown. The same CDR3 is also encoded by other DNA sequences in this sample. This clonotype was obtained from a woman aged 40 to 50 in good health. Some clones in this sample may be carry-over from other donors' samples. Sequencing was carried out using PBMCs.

The DNA for the CDR3 is TGTGCCAGCAGCCAAGAAGGACTAGCGGGAAGGTCCTACGAGCAGTACTTC. Protein product: CASSQEGLAGRSYEQYF. The rearrangement uses TRBV4-2 and TRBJ2-7, with 12 nucleotides matching TRBD2. V dropped 0 bases and J dropped 1; count of bases not matched to a gene: 4. Germline loops: CDR1 LGHNA, CDR2 YNFKEQ. The CDR3 length is 17 residues.